This TCR beta chain appears in the sequencing data of a study of T cell changes during pregnancy in multiple sclerosis. This clone was seen a handful of times. Per the germline V gene, CDR1 is SGHTA and CDR2 is FQGNSA. The ends lost 5 bases at V and 7 bases at J; junction bases unmatched: 9. This CDR3 has 15 amino acids. Profiled with immunoSEQ multiplex PCR; TCRdb holds only in-frame clones, not every one. The sample holds 98,000 or so clones; under 95% are singletons and the top ten take 0.99%. The sample consisted of peripheral blood, taken after pregnancy. The rearrangement links TRBV7-2 to TRBJ2-7; the match to TRBD1 covers 12 bases. The TCR comes from a female donor with multiple sclerosis, enrolled in a pregnancy study. CDR3 coding DNA: TGTGCCAGCAGCCAACCGGGACAGGGGGCGAGGGAGCAGTACTTC. Protein: CASSQPGQGAREQYF. The complete variable domain, with remaining parts taken from reference TRBV7-2 and TRBJ2-7, reads GAGVSQSPSNKVTEKGKDVELRCDPISGHTALYWYRQSLGQGLEFLIYFQGNSAPDKSGLPSDRFSAERTGGSVSTLTIQRTQQEDSAVYLCASSQPGQGAREQYFGPGTRLTVT.